The clone carrying this T cell receptor (beta chain) is deemed medium-sized. Time point in this sample: sample taken at primary tumor resection. The donor population consisted of 72 patients with untreated, early-stage non-small cell lung cancer. Whole RNA, which was extracted from tumor, nontumor lung tissue or frozen PBMC, was sequenced without any cell sorting. The data derive from a study of spatial heterogeneity in lung cancer. Study at large: Unique TCR and UMI combinations averaged more than ten appearances each in raw reads.

Individually, TCR cDNA molecules were each labelled with a unique molecular identifier. TCRdb reprocessed the 5' RACE reads via MiXCR and lists one record per CDR3 protein. The sample has 2,100 or so distinct CDR3 sequences, approximately 9.3% seen once. Germline V lookup: CDR1 MGHRA, CDR2 YSYEKL. Trimming cost V 5 bases and J 0 bases, with 19 bases left between them. The CDR3 contains 17 residues. This sample comprised normal lung tissue next to the tumor, obtained at surgery. The receptor was derived from a female donor with early-stage non-small cell lung cancer. The chain has TRBV4-1 and TRBJ2-5; a weak D match, TRBD1 (6 bases). The CDR3 sequence: CASSKPLTRGNQETQYF. CDR3 sequence (DNA): TGCGCCAGCAGCAAGCCCCTGACCAGGGGCAACCAAGAGACCCAGTACTTC.